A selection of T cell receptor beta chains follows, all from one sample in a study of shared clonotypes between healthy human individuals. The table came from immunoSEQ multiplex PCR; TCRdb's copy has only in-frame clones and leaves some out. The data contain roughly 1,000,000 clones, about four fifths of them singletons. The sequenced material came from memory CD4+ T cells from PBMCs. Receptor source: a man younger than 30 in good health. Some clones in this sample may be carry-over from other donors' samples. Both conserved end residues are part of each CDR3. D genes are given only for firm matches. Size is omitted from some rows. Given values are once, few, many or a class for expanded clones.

TGCGCCAGCAGTACAGGGGATGGGGGCACTGAAGCTTTCTTT,CASSTGDGGTEAFF,TRBD1,.,TRBJ1-1,TRBV5-1
TGTGCCAGCAGTTCCCACGGGGCACTTTCAGAGACCCAGTACTTC,CASSSHGALSETQYF,.,once,TRBJ2-5,TRBV28
TGTGCCAGCAGCTTGGGGGGCACCCTCGACGAGCAGTACTTC,CASSLGGTLDEQYF,.,.,TRBJ2-7,TRBV5-4
TGTGCCAGCAGTATCGGACAGGGCGGGTTCGAGCAGTACTTC,CASSIGQGGFEQYF,TRBD1,few,TRBJ2-7,TRBV27
TGCAGCGCTAGAGGACAGGAGAACACTGAAGCTTTCTTT,CSARGQENTEAFF,TRBD1,.,TRBJ1-1,TRBV29-1
TGTGCCAGCAACGCCGACGGAGCGGCGGGTGGCTACACCTTC,CASNADGAAGGYTF,.,.,TRBJ1-2,TRBV9
TGTGCCATCAGTGAGTCGAGTGCGGGACAGGACTATGGCTACACCTTC,CAISESSAGQDYGYTF,TRBD1,.,TRBJ1-2,TRBV10-3
TGTGCCAGCAGCTTATACAGGGAGGGCTATGGCTACACCTTC,CASSLYREGYGYTF,.,.,TRBJ1-2,TRBV7-9
TGTGCCAGCAGCTTAGGGTCCGCAACTAATGAAAAACTGTTTTTT,CASSLGSATNEKLFF,.,.,TRBJ1-4,TRBV7-9
TGTGCCAGCAGTGTGCCCACGAGACCCTACGAGCAGTACTTC,CASSVPTRPYEQYF,.,.,TRBJ2-7,TRBV28
TGTGCCAGCAGCCTTCACTACGAGCAGTACTTC,CASSLHYEQYF,.,few,TRBJ2-7,TRBV14
TGTGCCACCGCTCCCGGGGGAGAAAGCACAGATACGCAGTATTTT,CATAPGGESTDTQYF,.,.,TRBJ2-3,TRBV28
TGTGCCAGCAGCTTAGGTGCGGGGGGCGATTTCGAGACCCAGTACTTC,CASSLGAGGDFETQYF,TRBD2,.,TRBJ2-5,TRBV11-2
TGTGCCAGCAGCTTAGTTGGTGGTAGCGGGAGGAACGGAGAGACCCAGTACTTC,CASSLVGGSGRNGETQYF,TRBD2,.,TRBJ2-5,TRBV7-2